This T cell receptor (beta chain) appears in the sequencing data of a study of blood T cell repertoires in COVID-19. Study-wide context: Sample material is recorded as cDNA or gDNA derived from T cells, B-cell-depleted T cells, or PBMCs.

CDR1 is SEHNR, CDR2 FQNEAQ, per germline (reference sequence). The CDR3 consists of 15 residues. Trimming removed 3 bases from V and 5 bases from J; junction bases left unmatched: 8. Under the authors' procedure: How many nucleated cells were present was estimated from reference gene primer amplification. The method was immunoSEQ multiplex PCR; TCRdb's version includes in-frame clones alone and lacks a portion of them. The D gene and trimming were derived from the DNA, and the V and J assignments and clone size from that table. The sample consists of 20,000 to 25,000 clones, roughly 73% of them appearing once.

This TCR derives from a human donor in a cohort sampled during active or convalescent COVID-19. The chain recombines TRBV7-9 with TRBJ2-7; 9 bases are shared with TRBD1. The sequenced material came from peripheral blood. DNA for the CDR3: TGTGCCAGCAGCTTTGGGGACAGGGCTTTCGACGAGCAGTACTTC. This codes for CASSFGDRAFDEQYF.